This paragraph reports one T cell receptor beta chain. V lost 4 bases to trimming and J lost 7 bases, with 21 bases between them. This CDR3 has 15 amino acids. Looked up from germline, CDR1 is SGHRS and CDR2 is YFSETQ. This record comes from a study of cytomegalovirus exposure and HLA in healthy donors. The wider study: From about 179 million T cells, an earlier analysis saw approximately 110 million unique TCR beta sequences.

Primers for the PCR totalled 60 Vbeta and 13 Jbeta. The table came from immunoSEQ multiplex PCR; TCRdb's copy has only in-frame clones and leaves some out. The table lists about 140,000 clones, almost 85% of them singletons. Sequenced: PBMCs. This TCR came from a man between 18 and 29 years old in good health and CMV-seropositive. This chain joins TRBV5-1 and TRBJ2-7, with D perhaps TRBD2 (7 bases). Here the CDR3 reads CASSTRGGRGEEQYF. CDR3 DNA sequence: TGCGCCAGCAGCACAAGGGGGGGCCGAGGTGAGGAGCAGTACTTC.